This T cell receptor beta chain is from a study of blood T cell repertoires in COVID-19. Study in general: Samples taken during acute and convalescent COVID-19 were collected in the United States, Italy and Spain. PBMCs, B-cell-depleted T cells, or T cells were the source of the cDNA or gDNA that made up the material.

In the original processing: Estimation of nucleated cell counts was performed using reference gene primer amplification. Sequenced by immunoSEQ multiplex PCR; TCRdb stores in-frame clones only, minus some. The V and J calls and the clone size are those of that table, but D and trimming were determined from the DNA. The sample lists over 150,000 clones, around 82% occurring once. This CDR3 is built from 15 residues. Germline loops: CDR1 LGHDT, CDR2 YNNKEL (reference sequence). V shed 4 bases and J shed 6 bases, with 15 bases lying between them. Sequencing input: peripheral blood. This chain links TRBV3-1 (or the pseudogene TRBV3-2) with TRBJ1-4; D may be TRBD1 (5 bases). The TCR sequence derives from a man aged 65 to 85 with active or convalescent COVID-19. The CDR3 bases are TGTGCCAGCAGCCGGGGCTTTGGGGGGGATGAAAAACTGTTTTTT. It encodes CASSRGFGGDEKLFF.